The T cell receptor beta chain described here comes from a study of neurological immune-mediated disorders. Time point of the sample: longitudinal time-point 2. TCRdb re-called the 5' RACE reads through MiXCR, storing one row per CDR3 protein. Of tens of thousands of distinct CDR3 sequences listed, more than 5% are singletons. This clonotype appeared many times. Per the germline V gene, CDR1 is DFQATT and CDR2 is SNEGSKA (reference sequence). The CDR3 sequence is 16 residues long. Trimming took 2 bases from V and 5 from J; bases not matched to a gene: 12. Material: PBMCs. The sequence was collected from an older woman with multiple sclerosis. This chain connects TRBV20-1 to TRBJ2-3, with 8 positions matching TRBD2. CDR3: CSARSLAAGGLDTQYF. The CDR3 nucleotides are TGCAGTGCTAGATCCCTAGCGGCGGGGGGCCTAGATACGCAGTATTTT.